The present entry profiles one T cell receptor beta chain with its context. Its antigen is currently unknown. This specimen comes from a study of OX40 agonist ivuxolimab in advanced cancers. The study's findings and limits: It was not determined which antigens were specifically recognized by the peripheral T cells that had undergone clonal expansion. Individuals who were partial responders at 0.1-3.0 mg/kg had clonal expansion that ranked among the lowest.

Deletions cut 6 bases from V and 4 bases from J, with 27 bases between. The CDR3 runs 18 residues. Germline V lookup: CDR1 KGHSH, CDR2 LQKENI. The repertoire was sequenced with immunoSEQ multiplex PCR; TCRdb's copy has only in-frame clones and lacks some. The table lists about 96,000 clones, roughly 88% of them singletons. The genes are TRBV18 and TRBJ1-2, with D maybe TRBD1 (5 bases). The TCR sequence derives from an adult with an advanced solid tumor such as melanoma, head and neck, liver or kidney cancer. Source: CD4+ or CD8+ T cells sorted from blood, taken in a trial of the OX40 agonist ivuxolimab. The CDR3 reads CASSPASVGTRTFYGYTF. The CDR3 DNA is TGTGCCAGCTCCCCTGCCTCGGTTGGGACCCGGACCTTCTATGGCTACACCTTC.